This T cell receptor beta chain was obtained from a study of blood T cell repertoires in COVID-19. Trimming took off 2 bases at V and 2 bases at J, with 9 bases between the two ends. The CDR3 sequence is 14 residues long. Germline V CDR1 and CDR2: SGHTA, FQGTGA. Assay used: immunoSEQ multiplex PCR; TCRdb lists only in-frame clones, some missing. The data contain some 300,000 clones, approximately 88% of them singletons. The V call is TRBV7-3, the J call TRBJ1-1; unclear D gene. Sequenced sample: PBMCs or T cells enriched from blood (not recorded which). This clonotype originated in a woman younger than 45 who had recovered from COVID-19. The CDR3 here is CASSLGGGNTEAFF. CDR3 DNA: TGTGCCAGCAGCTTAGGCGGCGGAAACACTGAAGCTTTCTTT.